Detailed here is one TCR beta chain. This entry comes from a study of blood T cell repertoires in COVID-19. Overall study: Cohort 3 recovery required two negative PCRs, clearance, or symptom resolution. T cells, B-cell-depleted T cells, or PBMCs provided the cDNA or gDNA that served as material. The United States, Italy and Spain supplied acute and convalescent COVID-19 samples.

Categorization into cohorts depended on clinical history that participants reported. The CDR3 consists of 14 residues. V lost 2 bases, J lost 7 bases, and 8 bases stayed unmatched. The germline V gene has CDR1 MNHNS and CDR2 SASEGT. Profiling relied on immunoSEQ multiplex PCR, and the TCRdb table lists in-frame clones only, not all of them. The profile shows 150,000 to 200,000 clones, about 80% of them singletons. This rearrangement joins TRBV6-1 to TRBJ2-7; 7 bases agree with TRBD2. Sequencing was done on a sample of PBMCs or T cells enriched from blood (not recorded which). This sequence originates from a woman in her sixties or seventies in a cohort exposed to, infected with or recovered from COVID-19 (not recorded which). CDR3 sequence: CASSEYPGRGEQYF. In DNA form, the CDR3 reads TGTGCCAGCAGTGAATATCCGGGGCGGGGGGAGCAGTACTTC.